A selection of T cell receptor beta chains follows, all from one sample in a study of T-cell reconstitution after alpha-beta-depleted transplantation in children. Each CDR3 protein gets one entry after TCRdb re-called the PCR reads with MiXCR. The table has nearly 350,000 distinct CDR3 sequences, around 15% seen once. Sequenced material: PBMCs, mostly from graft donor cells, taken 360 days after TCRalphabeta/CD19-depleted stem cell transplant. These receptors originate from a male patient under 10 years old who had a stem cell transplant for acute lymphoblastic leukemia, so the T cells may come from the graft donor. The CDR3 runs from the conserved cysteine through the conserved F or W. D genes are given only for firm matches. Some rows have no size entry. The others give once, few or many, or a class for an expanded clone.

TRBV5-1,TRBD2,16,few,TRBJ2-1,TGCGCCAGCAGCTTTGGTTCCGGGACTAGCGGCAATGAGCAGTTCTTC,CASSFGSGTSGNEQFF
TRBV4-1,-,15,many,TRBJ2-1,TGCGCCAGCAGCCAAGACGGAAGGGGGTACAATGAGCAGTTCTTC,CASSQDGRGYNEQFF
TRBV11-2,-,16,-,TRBJ2-7,TGTGCCAGCAGCTTAGTACTAGCCCATCGATCCTACGAGCAGTACTTC,CASSLVLAHRSYEQYF
TRBV5-1,-,14,-,TRBJ2-1,TGCGCCAGCAGCCTATCGGGAAGGGGCAATGAGCAGTTCTTC,CASSLSGRGNEQFF
TRBV24-1,TRBD1,16,-,TRBJ1-1,TGTGCCACCCAGACGCGTCTGACAGGGCTAAACACTGAAGCTTTCTTT,CATQTRLTGLNTEAFF
TRBV18,-,15,few,TRBJ1-1,TGTGCCAGCTCACAGTCTCGGGGGAGTCCCACTGAAGCTTTCTTT,CASSQSRGSPTEAFF
TRBV2,TRBD2,16,few,TRBJ2-5,TGTGCCAGCAGTGCGCTACTAGCGGGAGGGCGAGAGACCCAGTACTTC,CASSALLAGGRETQYF
TRBV7-9,TRBD2,17,-,TRBJ2-3,TGTGCCAGCAGCGAACGAGGACTAGCGGGACGTAGAAATACGCAGTATTTT,CASSERGLAGRRNTQYF
TRBV4-1,TRBD2,17,few,TRBJ2-1,TGCGCCAGCAGCCGGTCGACTAGCGGGAGGTATCAAAATGAGCAGTTCTTC,CASSRSTSGRYQNEQFF
TRBV9,-,13,few,TRBJ1-1,TGTGCCAGCAGCGTAGTAAAGAACACTGAAGCTTTCTTT,CASSVVKNTEAFF
TRBV7-8,-,16,many,TRBJ2-1,TGTGCCAGCAGCTTATTTCTCATTGGGATATACAATGAGCAGTTCTTC,CASSLFLIGIYNEQFF
TRBV20-1,-,13,-,TRBJ2-4,TGCAGTGCTAGACAGGGACGGGAAAACATTCAGTACTTC,CSARQGRENIQYF
TRBV12-3/TRBV12-4,-,13,-,TRBJ2-7,TGTGCCAGCAGCCGATTGACTGCCTACGAGCAGTACTTC,CASSRLTAYEQYF
TRBV4-3,TRBD1,15,few,TRBJ1-2,TGCGCCAGCAGCCAAGATCACAGGGGGTTTGTTGGCTACACCTTC,CASSQDHRGFVGYTF
TRBV12-3/TRBV12-4,TRBD2,16,few,TRBJ2-3,TGTGCCAGCAGTCGCCTAGCGGGACTTAGCACAGATACGCAGTATTTT,CASSRLAGLSTDTQYF
TRBV24-1,-,13,many,TRBJ2-5,TGTGCCACCAGTGATTCCAGTAGTGAGACCCAGTACTTC,CATSDSSSETQYF
TRBV5-6,TRBD1,17,-,TRBJ2-5,TGTGCCAGCAGCTTTAGGTCCCCCCTCGGACAGGGAGAGACCCAGTACTTC,CASSFRSPLGQGETQYF
TRBV20-1,TRBD1,14,-,TRBJ2-7,TGCAGTGCTTCCCGGGACAGGGGGCGATACGAGCAGTACTTC,CSASRDRGRYEQYF
TRBV7-2,TRBD2,17,-,TRBJ2-5,TGTGCCAGCAGCCCTCATATAGTGGTAGCGGGAGCGGAGACCCAGTACTTC,CASSPHIVVAGAETQYF
TRBV6-2/TRBV6-3,-,15,many,TRBJ1-2,TGTGCCAGCAGTCGGGGCAGGAAGGATAACTATGGCTACACCTTC,CASSRGRKDNYGYTF